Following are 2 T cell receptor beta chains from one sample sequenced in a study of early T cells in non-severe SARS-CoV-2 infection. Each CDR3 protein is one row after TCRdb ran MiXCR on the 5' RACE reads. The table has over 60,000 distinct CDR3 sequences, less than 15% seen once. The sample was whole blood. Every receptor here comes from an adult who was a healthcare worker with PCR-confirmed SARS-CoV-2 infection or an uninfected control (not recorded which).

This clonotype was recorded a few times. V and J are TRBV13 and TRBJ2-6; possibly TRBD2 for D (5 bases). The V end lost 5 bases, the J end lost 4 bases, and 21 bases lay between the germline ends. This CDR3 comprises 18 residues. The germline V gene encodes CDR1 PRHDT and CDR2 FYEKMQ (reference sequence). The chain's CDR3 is CASSPHLGVTGGANVLTF. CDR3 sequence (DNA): TGTGCCAGCAGCCCCCACCTTGGGGTTACGGGAGGGGCCAACGTCCTGACTTTC.

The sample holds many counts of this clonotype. CDR3 in amino acids: CASSQDRVTSYEQYF. As DNA, the CDR3 is TGCGCCAGCAGCCAAGATCGGGTGACCTCCTACGAGCAGTACTTC. This chain links TRBV4-1 with TRBJ2-7; D gene uncertain. V lost 0 bases and J 0 bases, leaving 9 bases between the germline ends. CDR1 and CDR2 from the germline V gene are MGHRA and YSYEKL. The CDR3 is 15 amino acids.